Following are 9 T cell receptor beta chains from one sample sequenced in a study of shared clonotypes between healthy human individuals. Data came from immunoSEQ multiplex PCR; TCRdb stores just in-frame clones and leaves some out. The sample lists about 1.1 million clones, about 80% occurring once. The material sequenced was memory CD4+ T cells from PBMCs. Subset defined: CD45RA-negative fraction. Receptors were obtained from a man in his late teens or twenties in good health. Some clones in this sample may be carry-over from other donors' samples.

This clone was seen many times. The rearrangement uses TRBV5-4 and TRBJ2-1; 9 positions agree with TRBD1. The trim removed 4 bases at V and 7 bases at J, leaving 9 bases unmatched. The CDR3 runs to 15 residues. CDR1 SGHNT and CDR2 YYREEE come from the germline V gene (reference sequence). The CDR3 protein is CASSLDRGSWNEQFF. The DNA of the CDR3 is TGTGCCAGCAGCCTCGACAGGGGGAGTTGGAATGAGCAGTTCTTC. Full variable domain (missing parts from reference TRBV5-4 and TRBJ2-1): ETGVTQSPTHLIKTRGQQVTLRCSSQSGHNTVSWYQQALGQGPQFIFQYYREEENGRGNFPPRFSGLQFPNYSSELNVNALELDDSALYLCASSLDRGSWNEQFFGPGTRLTVL.

This clone was counted only a few times. The V and J genes are TRBV28 and TRBJ1-6, with 8 bases that match TRBD1. Germline loops: CDR1 MDHEN, CDR2 SYDVKM. After removal of 6 bases from V and 10 bases from J, the junction contained 8 bases not matched to a gene. There are 14 residues in the CDR3. Here the CDR3 reads CASRPDRDRSPLHF. The CDR3 region has the DNA TGTGCCAGCAGACCGGACAGGGATCGCTCACCCCTCCACTTT.

V gene TRBV18 combines with J gene TRBJ1-1, with D possibly TRBD1 on 6 matching bases. Germline-derived CDR1 and CDR2 are KGHSH and LQKENI. This CDR3 contains 15 residues. Trimming shortened V by 3 bases and J by 7 bases, and 18 bases separated the two germline ends. CDR3 protein: CASSPQKITQGEAFF. The CDR3 coding sequence is TGTGCCAGCTCACCGCAAAAAATAACACAGGGTGAAGCTTTCTTT.

J is TRBJ1-5 and V is TRBV19, with D perhaps matching TRBD1 (6 bases). Trimming pared 6 bases from V and 0 bases from J, leaving 18 bases between. Germline V CDR1 and CDR2: LNHDA, SQIVND (reference sequence). This CDR3 spans 17 amino acids. The CDR3 loop is CASSRTGIGGSNQPQHF. CDR3 nucleotide sequence: TGTGCCAGTAGCAGAACAGGGATCGGGGGTAGCAATCAGCCCCAGCATTTT.

This chain connects TRBV30 to TRBJ1-2; unclear D gene. The germline V gene has CDR1 GTSNPN and CDR2 SVGIG (reference sequence). V shed 4 bases and J shed 4 bases, with 13 bases lying between them. CDR3 length equals 13 residues. CDR3 protein: CAWIKALAYGYTF. CDR3 nucleotide sequence: TGTGCCTGGATAAAGGCGCTAGCCTATGGCTACACCTTC.

This clone was detected once. The chain employs TRBV27 and TRBJ2-2, with D possibly TRBD1 on 7 matching bases. The CDR3 is made up of 16 amino acids. Looked up from germline, CDR1 is MNHEY and CDR2 is SMNVEV (reference sequence). V gave up 5 bases and J gave up 3 bases, with 16 bases separating them. The CDR3 loop reads CASSTATGRYTGELFF. CDR3 coding DNA: TGTGCCAGCAGTACCGCGACAGGGAGGTACACCGGGGAGCTGTTTTTT.

This chain links TRBV15 with TRBJ1-2, with 7 bases aligning to TRBD1. Germline-derived CDR1 and CDR2 are LNHNV and YYDKDF (reference sequence). V lost 6 bases and J lost 5; bases outside the gene matches: 12. This CDR3 contains 15 residues. The CDR3 region is CATSKGRQGSYGYTF. The CDR3 DNA is TGTGCCACCAGTAAAGGCCGACAGGGAAGTTATGGCTACACCTTC.

This sequence joins TRBV6-6 and TRBJ1-1, with no clear D. Trimming removed 5 bases at V and 1 base at J, with 17 bases between. The V gene's germline CDR1 is MNHNY and CDR2 SVGAGI (reference sequence). CDR3 length: 16 residues. The CDR3 region is CASSQPGAVKNTEAFF. CDR3 nucleotide sequence: TGTGCCAGCAGTCAGCCGGGAGCTGTTAAGAACACTGAAGCTTTCTTT.

The rearrangement links TRBV11-2 to TRBJ2-2, with a tentative D call TRBD1 (6 bases). CDR1 SGHAT and CDR2 FQNNGV come from the germline V gene. Trimming took 3 bases from V and 6 from J, leaving 11 bases between them. This CDR3 comprises 14 residues. CDR3 region: CASSFYRAPGELFF. The CDR3 nucleotides read TGTGCCAGCAGCTTCTACAGGGCCCCCGGGGAGCTGTTTTTT.